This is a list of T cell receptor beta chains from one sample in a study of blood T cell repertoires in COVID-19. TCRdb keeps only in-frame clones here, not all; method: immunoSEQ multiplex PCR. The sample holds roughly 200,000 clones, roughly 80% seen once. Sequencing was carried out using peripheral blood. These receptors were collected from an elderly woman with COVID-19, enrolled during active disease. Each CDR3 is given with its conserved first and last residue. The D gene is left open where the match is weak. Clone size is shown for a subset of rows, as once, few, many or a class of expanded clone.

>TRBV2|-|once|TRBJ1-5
CASSEVQGVQPQHF
TGTGCCAGCAGTGAAGTACAGGGCGTACAGCCCCAGCATTTT
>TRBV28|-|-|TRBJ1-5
CASSPLGGAHQPQHF
TGTGCCAGCAGCCCCCTGGGGGGGGCCCATCAGCCCCAGCATTTT
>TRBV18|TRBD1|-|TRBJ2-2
CASSPLMGQGTGELFF
TGTGCCAGCTCACCACTAATGGGACAGGGTACCGGGGAGCTGTTTTTT
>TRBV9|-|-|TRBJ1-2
CASSVAVGSRSYGYTF
TGTGCCAGCAGCGTAGCGGTAGGAAGTCGGAGCTATGGCTACACCTTC
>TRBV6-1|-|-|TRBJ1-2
CASSENWYYGYTF
TGTGCCAGCAGTGAAAACTGGTACTATGGCTACACCTTC
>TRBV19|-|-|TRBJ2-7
CASARSSSYEQYF
TGTGCCAGTGCCCGGAGCAGTTCCTACGAGCAGTACTTC
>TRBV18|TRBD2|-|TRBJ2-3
CASSPRTSGAVPDTQYF
TGTGCCAGCTCACCACGGACTAGCGGAGCCGTGCCCGATACGCAGTATTTT
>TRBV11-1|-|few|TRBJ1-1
CASSLGHNTEAFF
TGTGCCAGCAGCCTTGGACACAACACTGAAGCTTTCTTT
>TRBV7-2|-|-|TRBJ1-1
CASSLALTGRNTEAFF
TGTGCCAGCAGCTTAGCGCTTACAGGGAGAAACACTGAAGCTTTCTTT
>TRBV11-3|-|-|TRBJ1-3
CASYKEGEGNTIYF
TGTGCCAGCTATAAAGAGGGAGAAGGAAACACCATATATTTT
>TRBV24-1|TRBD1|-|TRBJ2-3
CATSDSRGRTDTQYF
TGTGCCACCAGTGATTCGAGGGGGCGCACAGATACGCAGTATTTT
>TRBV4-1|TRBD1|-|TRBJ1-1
CASSPTGAMNTEAFF
TGCGCCAGCAGCCCGACAGGGGCCATGAACACTGAAGCTTTCTTT
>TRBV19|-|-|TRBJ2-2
CASSVLPGELFF
TGTGCCTCTTCGGTGCTTCCCGGGGAGCTGTTTTTT
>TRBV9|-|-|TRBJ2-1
CASSVSPSGPSYNEQFF
TGTGCCAGCAGCGTAAGCCCAAGCGGGCCCTCTTACAATGAGCAGTTCTTC
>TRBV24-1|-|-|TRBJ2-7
CATSDSGREQYF
TGTGCCACCAGTGATTCAGGGCGCGAGCAGTACTTC
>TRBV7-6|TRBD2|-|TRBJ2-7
CASSPQTPAGNSYEQYF
TGTGCCAGCAGTCCTCAAACCCCAGCGGGGAACTCCTACGAGCAGTACTTC
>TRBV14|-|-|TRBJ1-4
CASRGANEKLFF
TGTGCCAGCCGGGGGGCTAATGAAAAACTGTTTTTT
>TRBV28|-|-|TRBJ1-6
CASRRGPGADSPLHF
TGTGCCAGCAGGCGAGGGCCGGGAGCGGATTCACCCCTCCACTTT
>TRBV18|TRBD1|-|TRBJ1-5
CASSRDREQPQHF
TGTGCCAGCTCGAGGGACAGGGAACAGCCCCAGCATTTT
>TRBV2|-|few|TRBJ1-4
CASRQEKLFF
TGTGCCAGCAGACAGGAAAAACTGTTTTTT
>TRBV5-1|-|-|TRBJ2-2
CASSLGGTTDTGELFF
TGCGCCAGCAGCTTGGGGGGCACCACGGACACCGGGGAGCTGTTTTTT
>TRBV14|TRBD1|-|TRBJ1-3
CASSQVWDSGNTIYF
TGTGCCAGCAGCCAAGTGTGGGACAGTGGAAACACCATATATTTT